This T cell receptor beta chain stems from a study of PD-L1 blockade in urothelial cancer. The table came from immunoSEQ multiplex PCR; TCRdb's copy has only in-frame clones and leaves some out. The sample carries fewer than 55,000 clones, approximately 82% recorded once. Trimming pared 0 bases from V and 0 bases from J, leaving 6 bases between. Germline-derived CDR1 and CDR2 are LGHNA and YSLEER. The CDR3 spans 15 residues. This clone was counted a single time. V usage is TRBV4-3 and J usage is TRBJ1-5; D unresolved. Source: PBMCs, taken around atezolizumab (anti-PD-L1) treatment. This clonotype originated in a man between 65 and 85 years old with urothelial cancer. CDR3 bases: TGCGCCAGCAGCCAAGAAGAGTATAGCAATCAGCCCCAGCATTTT. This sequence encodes CASSQEEYSNQPQHF.